What follows are 18 T cell receptor beta chains derived from one specimen sequenced in a study of T cell responses to AZD1222 COVID-19 vaccine. The protocol was immunoSEQ multiplex PCR, while the TCRdb copy is restricted to in-frame clones and leaves out a portion. The sample has 150,000 or so clones, and its top ten clones hold roughly 2%. The source material was peripheral blood. The receptors stem from an adult in good health.

The chain links TRBV24-1 to TRBJ1-2, with unresolved D. Germline CDR1 and CDR2: KGHDR and SFDVKD. V was shortened by 3 bases and J by 8 bases, with 12 bases between the two germline ends. CDR3 size: 13 residues. The CDR3 sequence is CATSDHNSRGYTF. Written as DNA, the CDR3 is TGTGCCACCAGTGATCATAACAGCCGCGGCTACACCTTC.

V gene TRBV1 combines with J gene TRBJ2-7. TRBV1 represents a pseudogene. The CDR3 sequence is 13 residues long. As DNA, the CDR3 is TGCACCAGCAGCCATGTGAATTACTACGAGCAGTACTTC. It yields the protein CTSSHVNYYEQYF.

The chain couples TRBV5-4 to TRBJ2-3; TRBD1 agrees at 9 bases. With V trimmed by 3 bases and J by 3 bases, 5 bases remained unmatched. Germline V gives CDR1 SGHNT, CDR2 YYREEE (reference sequence). The CDR3 spans 15 residues. The CDR3 loop is CASSSQDRGTDTQYF. DNA of the CDR3: TGTGCCAGCAGCTCACAGGACAGGGGTACAGATACGCAGTATTTT. The complete variable domain, with remaining parts taken from reference TRBV5-4 and TRBJ2-3, reads ETGVTQSPTHLIKTRGQQVTLRCSSQSGHNTVSWYQQALGQGPQFIFQYYREEENGRGNFPPRFSGLQFPNYSSELNVNALELDDSALYLCASSSQDRGTDTQYFGPGTRLTVL.

The CDR3 sequence is CASSLQGYEQYF. As DNA, the CDR3 is TGCGCCAGCAGCTTACAGGGATACGAGCAGTACTTC. This sequence joins TRBV5-1 and TRBJ2-7; TRBD1 might be the D (6 bases). Looked up from germline, CDR1 is SGHRS and CDR2 is YFSETQ. This CDR3 comprises 12 residues. The V end was cut by 2 bases, the J end by 4 bases, with 7 bases between. Looking up the rest from reference TRBV5-1 and TRBJ2-7 gives the full variable domain: KAGVTQTPRYLIKTRGQQVTLSCSPISGHRSVSWYQQTPGQGLQFLFEYFSETQRNKGNFPGRFSGRQFSNSRSEMNVSTLELGDSALYLCASSLQGYEQYFGPGTRLTVT.

The chain's CDR3 is CASLGTEGGYTF. CDR3 nucleotide sequence: TGTGCCAGCCTCGGGACAGAAGGTGGCTACACCTTC. The chain employs TRBV7-9 and TRBJ1-2, with 7 bases lining up with TRBD1. This CDR3 has 12 residues. Germline CDR1 is SEHNR and CDR2 is FQNEAQ (reference sequence). The V and J ends lost 8 bases and 7 bases, in that order; junction bases with no gene match: 7.

The rearrangement links TRBV18 to TRBJ2-5; D remains unclear. The CDR3 loop spans 13 amino acids. The germline gives CDR1 KGHSH, CDR2 LQKENI. Trimming pared 4 bases from V and 5 bases from J, leaving 11 bases between. CDR3 protein: CASSLQARETQYF. The CDR3 coding sequence is TGTGCCAGCTCACTCCAAGCACGCGAGACCCAGTACTTC.

The chain recombines TRBV2 with TRBJ1-4; D gene unclear. The CDR3 loop spans 13 amino acids. Germline V gene data show CDR1 as SNHLY and CDR2 as FYNNEI. V lost 7 bases to trimming and J lost 8 bases, with 14 bases between them. The CDR3 is CASNQDLLEKLFF. The CDR3 DNA reads TGTGCCAGCAACCAGGACCTCCTGGAAAAACTGTTTTTT.

The chain joins TRBV7-2 to TRBJ2-3; D is uncertain. V was pared by 5 bases and J by 4 bases, with 16 bases between. Germline loops: CDR1 SGHTA, CDR2 FQGNSA. The CDR3 spans 15 residues. CDR3 sequence (DNA): TGTGCCAGCAGCCTCTTGGTGGGCGGCGCAGATACGCAGTATTTT. It translates to CASSLLVGGADTQYF. The full variable domain, with the rest looked up from reference TRBV7-2 and TRBJ2-3, is GAGVSQSPSNKVTEKGKDVELRCDPISGHTALYWYRQSLGQGLEFLIYFQGNSAPDKSGLPSDRFSAERTGGSVSTLTIQRTQQEDSAVYLCASSLLVGGADTQYFGPGTRLTVL.

The chain couples TRBV19 to TRBJ1-6; unclear D gene. The CDR3 runs to 15 residues. V gave up 4 bases and J gave up 8 bases, with 15 bases separating them. The germline gives CDR1 LNHDA, CDR2 SQIVND (reference sequence). The CDR3 protein is CASSSRHTADSPLHF. The CDR3 DNA reads as TGTGCCAGTAGTAGCCGTCATACAGCAGATTCACCCCTCCACTTT.

The genes are TRBV6-6 and TRBJ2-4; D is unresolved. This CDR3 has 14 residues. Germline CDR1 reads MNHNY; CDR2 reads SVGAGI (reference sequence). Trimming cost V 7 bases and J 0 bases, with 10 bases left between them. The CDR3 here is CASTLRIAKNIQYF. The DNA for the CDR3 is TGTGCCAGCACCCTCAGGATAGCCAAAAACATTCAGTACTTC.

The gene calls are TRBV7-9 and TRBJ1-2, with 8 bases fitting TRBD1. Unmatched junction bases numbered 7, after V lost 6 bases and J lost 7 bases. Looked up from germline, CDR1 is SEHNR and CDR2 is FQNEAQ (reference sequence). This CDR3 comprises 13 residues. The CDR3 loop reads CASSYQGAGGYTF. As DNA, the CDR3 is TGTGCCAGCAGTTACCAGGGGGCGGGTGGCTACACCTTC.

The V call is TRBV5-8, the J call TRBJ1-4; D remains unclear. Between the trimmed V and J ends, which lost 0 bases and 8 bases, there was a span of 11 bases. From germline, CDR1 is SGHTS and CDR2 YDEGEE. CDR3 length equals 14 residues. CDR3 loop: CASSLGQFGEKLFF. CDR3 bases: TGTGCCAGCAGCTTGGGGCAGTTTGGCGAAAAACTGTTTTTT.

The chain recombines TRBV30 with TRBJ1-6, with 7 bases identical to TRBD1. J lost 7 bases, V lost 2 bases, and 8 bases had no gene match. There are 15 residues in the CDR3. Germline CDR1 GTSNPN, CDR2 SVGIG (reference sequence). CDR3 DNA sequence: TGTGCCTGGAGTCTTGATGACAGGGCGAATTCACCCCTCCACTTT. It codes for CAWSLDDRANSPLHF.

The chain uses TRBV7-9 and TRBJ2-7; 8 bases map to TRBD1. This CDR3 is 14 amino acids long. Germline CDR1 SEHNR, CDR2 FQNEAQ (reference sequence). J was trimmed by 6 bases and V by 5 bases; bases with no gene match: 9. The CDR3 DNA reads as TGTGCCAGCAGCCTCACGGACAGGGTACGCGAGCAGTACTTC. Translated: CASSLTDRVREQYF.

The genes are TRBV29-1 and TRBJ2-5; TRBD1 aligns across 12 bases. CDR1 is SQVTM and CDR2 is ANQGSEA in the germline V gene. V was pared by 6 bases and J by 4 bases, with 6 bases of the junction left unmatched. This CDR3 spans 14 amino acids. CDR3 sequence: CSVWDRGHRETQYF. CDR3 bases: TGCAGCGTGTGGGACAGGGGGCATCGAGAGACCCAGTACTTC.

This chain links TRBV27 with TRBJ2-7; D is perhaps TRBD1 or TRBD2 (5 bases each). The CDR3 contains 14 residues. The V end lost 3 bases, the J end lost 8 bases, and 17 bases lay between the germline ends. Per germline, CDR1 MNHEY and CDR2 SMNVEV (reference sequence). The CDR3 DNA sequence: TGTGCCAGCAGTTTCTCCCGGGACGGGTACAAGCAGTACTTC. Translation: CASSFSRDGYKQYF.

The rearrangement links TRBV27 to TRBJ2-3, with 14 bases identical to TRBD2. The V gene end was trimmed by 4 bases and the J gene end by 2 bases; junction bases not matched to a gene: 5. Germline V gene sequence: CDR1 MNHEY, CDR2 SMNVEV (reference sequence). This CDR3 comprises 17 residues. CDR3 in amino acids: CASSSLTSGGVTDTQYF. CDR3 DNA: TGTGCCAGCAGTTCCCTGACTAGCGGGGGGGTCACAGATACGCAGTATTTT.

This chain links TRBV18 with TRBJ2-2; a possible D gene is TRBD2 (5 bases). The CDR3 extends over 15 amino acids. From germline, CDR1 is KGHSH and CDR2 LQKENI. Trimming left V 1 base short and J 0 bases short, with 6 bases between. CDR3 nucleotides: TGTGCCAGCTCACCACAGGGAGCGAACACCGGGGAGCTGTTTTTT. It specifies CASSPQGANTGELFF.